The source of this TCR beta chain is a study of monozygotic twins with inflammatory bowel disease. UMIs containing a 6-nucleotide sample barcode were added via template switching. TCRdb derives one entry per CDR3 protein from the 5' RACE reads, leaving out DNA. The data include some 330,000 distinct CDR3 sequences; the top ten clones carry roughly 5.8%. General study points: The authors could not tell different T cell subtypes apart. IBD patients, compared with healthy twins, shared fewer clonotypes with others (especially with disease activity).

Details on this clonotype: Its target is not known.

Germline V gives CDR1 SQVTM, CDR2 ANQGSEA. This CDR3 spans 14 amino acids. The sequence derives from a human donor with ulcerative colitis or Crohn's disease, or a healthy co-twin of an affected twin (not recorded which). This sequence joins TRBV29-1 and TRBJ2-7; TCRdb designates TRBD1, a call that cannot be tested without DNA. The material sequenced was blood. CDR3 residues: CSVEGWAGGREQYF.